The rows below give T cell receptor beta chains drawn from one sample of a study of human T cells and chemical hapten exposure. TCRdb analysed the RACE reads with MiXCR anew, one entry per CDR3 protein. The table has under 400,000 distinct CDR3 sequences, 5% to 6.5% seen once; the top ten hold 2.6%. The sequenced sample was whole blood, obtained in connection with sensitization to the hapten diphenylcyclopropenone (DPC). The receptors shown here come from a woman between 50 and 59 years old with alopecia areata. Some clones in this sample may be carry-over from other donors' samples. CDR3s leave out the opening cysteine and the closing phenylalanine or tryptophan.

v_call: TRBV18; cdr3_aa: ASSAGPTDTQY
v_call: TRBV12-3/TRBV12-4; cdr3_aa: ASSLLSPYTEAF
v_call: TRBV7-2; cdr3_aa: ASSLERQGWNQETQY
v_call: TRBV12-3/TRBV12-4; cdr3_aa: ASKSGGRLGNSPLH
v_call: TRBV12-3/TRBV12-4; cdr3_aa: ASSLEPSGRWDTQY
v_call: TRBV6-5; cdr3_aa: ASSYGPGRGEKLF
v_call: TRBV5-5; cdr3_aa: ASSLEFAGGRETQY
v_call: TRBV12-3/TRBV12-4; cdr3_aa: ASSPDVGLNTEAF
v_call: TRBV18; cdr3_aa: ASSPMAGGDQETQY
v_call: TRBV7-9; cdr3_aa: ASSFGATGTSGQETQY
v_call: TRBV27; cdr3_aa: ASSPPGHFYEQY